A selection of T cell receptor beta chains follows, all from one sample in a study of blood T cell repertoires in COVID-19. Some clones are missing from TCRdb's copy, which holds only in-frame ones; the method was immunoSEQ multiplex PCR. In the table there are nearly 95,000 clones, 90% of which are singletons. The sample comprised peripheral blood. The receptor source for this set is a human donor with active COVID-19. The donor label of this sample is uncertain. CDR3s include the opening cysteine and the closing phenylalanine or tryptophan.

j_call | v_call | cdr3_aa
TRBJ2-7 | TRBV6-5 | CASSQTGGDYEQYF
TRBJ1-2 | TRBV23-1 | CASSLPELRAGEPMSGYTF
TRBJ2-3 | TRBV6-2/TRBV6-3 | CASSAILARVDTQYF
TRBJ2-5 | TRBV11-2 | CASSLGTGLIRETQYF
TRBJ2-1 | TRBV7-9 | CASSLGPLAGGYNEQFF
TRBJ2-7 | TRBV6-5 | CASSYSGQGSYEQYF
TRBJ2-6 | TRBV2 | CASSGRRKNSGANVLTF
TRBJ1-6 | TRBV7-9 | CASRLGTGPGNNSPLHF
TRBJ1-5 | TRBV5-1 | CASRGGESGPQHF
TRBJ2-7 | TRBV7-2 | CASSLGGGISYEQYF
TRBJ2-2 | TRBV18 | CASSDHSGMRELFF
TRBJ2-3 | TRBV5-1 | CASSLAGGESTDTQYF
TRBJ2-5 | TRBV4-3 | CASSQDSGETQYF
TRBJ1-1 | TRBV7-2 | CASSGQGWSEAFF
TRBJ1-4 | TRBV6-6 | CASSGRGHKEKLFF
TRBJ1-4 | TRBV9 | CASSPGWGLMGEKLFF
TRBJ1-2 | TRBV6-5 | CASSRDRGQYGYTF
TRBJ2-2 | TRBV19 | CATLRDTGELFF
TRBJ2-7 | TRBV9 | CASSPWTGGNEQYF
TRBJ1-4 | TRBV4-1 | CASSQDQGGVGEKLFF
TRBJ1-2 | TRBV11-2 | CASSPWTGGRGNYGYTF
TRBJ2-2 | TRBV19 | CASRISSGGGTGELFF
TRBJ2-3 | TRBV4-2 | CASSQTGTSSDTQYF
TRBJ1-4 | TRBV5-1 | CASTTGQLNEKLFF
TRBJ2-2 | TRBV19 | CASSMRGGELFF
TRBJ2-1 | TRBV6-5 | CASRRGQGTYNEQFF
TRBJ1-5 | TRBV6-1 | CASSEGWGGNQPQHF
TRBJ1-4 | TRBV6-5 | CASSYRDSNEKLFF
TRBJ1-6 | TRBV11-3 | CASSLTGNSNSPLHF
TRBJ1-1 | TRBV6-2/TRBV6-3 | CASSYGDRGRITEAFF
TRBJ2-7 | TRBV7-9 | CASSSPGQGAWEQYF
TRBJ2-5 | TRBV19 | CASTQGFEETQYF
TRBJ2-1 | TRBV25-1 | CASSDFGGSYNEQFF
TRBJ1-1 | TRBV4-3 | CASSQEVTVNTEAFF
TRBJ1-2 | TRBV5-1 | CASSFSGTTNYGYTF
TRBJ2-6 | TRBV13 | CASSYPSSGANVLTF
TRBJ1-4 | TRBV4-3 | CASRQVGGSEKLFF
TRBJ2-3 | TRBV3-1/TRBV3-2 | CASSPRTPGLAGGSAGDTQYF
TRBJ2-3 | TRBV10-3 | CAISEPQTGPRTDTQYF
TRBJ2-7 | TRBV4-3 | CASSQDPRVSSYEQYF
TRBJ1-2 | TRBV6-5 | CASSYSTTGRSGYTF
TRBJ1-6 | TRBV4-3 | CASSQDTGPPTPLHF
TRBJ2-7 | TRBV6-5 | CASRQGPSYEQYF
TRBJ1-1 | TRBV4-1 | CASSQAEGLNTEAFF
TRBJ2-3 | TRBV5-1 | CASSMTSRGLTDTQYF